These T cell receptor beta chains were read from a single sample in a study of shared clonotypes between healthy human individuals. Profiled with immunoSEQ multiplex PCR; TCRdb holds only in-frame clones, not every one. The sample lists hundreds of thousands of clones; approximately 96% were seen once. Sequencing used naive CD8+ T cells sorted from blood. The receptors stem from a young woman in good health. CDR3s include the opening cysteine and the closing phenylalanine or tryptophan. Each record gives: J gene, D gene, V gene, CDR3 protein, CDR3 DNA. A D gene is named only where the DNA matches it firmly.

j_gene: TRBJ2-7; d_gene: .; v_gene: TRBV6-5; CDR3aa: CATTGPYEQYF; CDR3nt: TGTGCCACCACAGGGCCCTACGAGCAGTACTTC
j_gene: TRBJ1-5; d_gene: TRBD1; v_gene: TRBV19; CDR3aa: CASSAYRGETQHF; CDR3nt: TGTGCCAGTAGTGCCTACAGGGGGGAGACCCAGCATTTT
j_gene: TRBJ2-1; d_gene: TRBD1; v_gene: TRBV28; CDR3aa: CASSFRTGVSDEQFF; CDR3nt: TGTGCCAGCAGTTTCCGGACAGGGGTGTCGGATGAGCAGTTCTTC
j_gene: TRBJ2-5; d_gene: TRBD2; v_gene: TRBV7-9; CDR3aa: CASSLLAGGVKETQYF; CDR3nt: TGTGCCAGCAGCTTACTGGCGGGAGGCGTTAAGGAGACCCAGTACTTC
j_gene: TRBJ1-4; d_gene: .; v_gene: TRBV27; CDR3aa: CASSFMGTGEKLFF; CDR3nt: TGTGCCAGCAGTTTCATGGGGACGGGTGAAAAACTGTTTTTT
j_gene: TRBJ2-2; d_gene: TRBD2; v_gene: TRBV19; CDR3aa: CASSLAGQNTGELFF; CDR3nt: TGTGCCAGTTCGTTAGCGGGGCAGAACACCGGGGAGCTGTTTTTT
j_gene: TRBJ2-7; d_gene: .; v_gene: TRBV19; CDR3aa: CASSIAGDTYEQYF; CDR3nt: TGTGCCAGTAGTATCGCCGGGGACACCTACGAGCAGTACTTC
j_gene: TRBJ2-7; d_gene: .; v_gene: TRBV2; CDR3aa: CASTQGRGSYEQYF; CDR3nt: TGTGCCAGCACCCAGGGTCGGGGGTCCTACGAGCAGTACTTC
j_gene: TRBJ1-5; d_gene: .; v_gene: TRBV5-6; CDR3aa: CASSLVGSSRPQHF; CDR3nt: TGTGCCAGCAGCTTGGTTGGCAGCAGCCGGCCCCAGCATTTT
j_gene: TRBJ2-7; d_gene: .; v_gene: TRBV4-1; CDR3aa: CASSQRQTYEQYF; CDR3nt: TGCGCCAGCAGCCAGCGACAGACCTACGAGCAGTACTTC
j_gene: TRBJ2-2; d_gene: TRBD2; v_gene: TRBV29-1; CDR3aa: CSVGLAEHTGELFF; CDR3nt: TGCAGCGTTGGTCTAGCGGAACACACCGGGGAGCTGTTTTTT
j_gene: TRBJ1-1; d_gene: TRBD1; v_gene: TRBV28; CDR3aa: CASSLWTGGGTEAFF; CDR3nt: TGTGCCAGCAGTTTATGGACAGGGGGTGGCACTGAAGCTTTCTTT
j_gene: TRBJ1-5; d_gene: .; v_gene: TRBV5-8; CDR3aa: CASSLSPNQPQHF; CDR3nt: TGTGCCAGCAGCTTGTCGCCCAATCAGCCCCAGCATTTT